The 9 T cell receptor beta chains below all came from one sample that was sequenced in a study of T cell changes during pregnancy in multiple sclerosis. TCRdb's table, derived via immunoSEQ multiplex PCR, lists solely in-frame clones and lacks some. In the table there are about 61,000 clones, about 90% of which are singletons. The sequencing here drew on peripheral blood, taken in the first trimester of pregnancy. These receptors all stem from a female donor in good health, enrolled as a control in a pregnancy study.

V is TRBV18 and J is TRBJ1-2; 8 nucleotides align to TRBD1. V dropped 6 bases and J dropped 0; count of bases not matched to a gene: 6. Germline CDR1 is KGHSH and CDR2 is LQKENI. This CDR3 spans 15 amino acids. CDR3 residues: CASSRTGQANYGYTF. CDR3 nucleotides: TGTGCCAGCTCGCGAACGGGACAGGCTAACTATGGCTACACCTTC. The full variable domain, completed using reference TRBV18 and TRBJ1-2, is NAGVMQNPRHLVRRRGQEARLRCSPMKGHSHVYWYRQLPEEGLKFMVYLQKENIIDESGMPKERFSAEFPKEGPSILRIQQVVRGDSAAYFCASSRTGQANYGYTFGSGTRLTVV.

V usage is TRBV6-5 and J usage is TRBJ2-7, with 9 bases that match TRBD1. V lost 6 bases and J lost 3; bases outside the gene matches: 9. The germline V gene encodes CDR1 MNHEY and CDR2 SVGAGI. The CDR3 extends over 15 amino acids. The CDR3 region is CASRVGQGILYEQYF. The CDR3 DNA reads TGTGCCAGCAGGGTGGGACAGGGAATTCTCTACGAGCAGTACTTC.

This sequence joins TRBV7-9 and TRBJ2-2; 7 bases agree with TRBD1. CDR3 length equals 14 residues. CDR1 is SEHNR and CDR2 is FQNEAQ in the germline V gene (reference sequence). V lost 5 bases to trimming and J lost 3 bases; unmatched junction nucleotides: 3. CDR3: CASSPDRDTGELFF. The CDR3 nucleotides are TGTGCCAGCAGCCCCGACAGGGACACCGGGGAGCTGTTTTTT.

The chain employs TRBV6-6 and TRBJ2-7, with 9 positions matching TRBD1. Per the germline V gene, CDR1 is MNHNY and CDR2 is SVGAGI (reference sequence). The junction had 7 bases not matched to a gene; V was cut back by 4 bases and J by 6 bases. This CDR3 comprises 14 residues. The CDR3 loop is CASSWDREIGEQYF. CDR3 DNA sequence: TGTGCCAGCAGTTGGGACAGGGAGATTGGCGAGCAGTACTTC.

The V call is TRBV7-2, the J call TRBJ1-1; TRBD1 is a possible D gene (5 bases). Germline V gene lookup returns CDR1 SGHTA and CDR2 FQGNSA. This CDR3 spans 15 amino acids. The V gene lost 5 bases and the J gene lost 4 bases, with 17 bases spanning the gap. Here the CDR3 DNA reads TGTGCCAGCAGCCTAAGGGGTGGGCAGGGCACTGAAGCTTTCTTT. Translation: CASSLRGGQGTEAFF.

This chain joins TRBV7-9 and TRBJ1-2; D gene uncertain. The CDR3 spans 14 residues. V was pared by 5 bases and J by 6 bases, with 16 bases between. Per the germline V gene, CDR1 is SEHNR and CDR2 is FQNEAQ (reference sequence). CDR3: CASSPEGHIDGYTF. The CDR3, as DNA: TGTGCCAGCAGCCCGGAGGGCCACATTGATGGCTACACCTTC.

The CDR3 is CASSLGGNTIYF. The CDR3 region has the DNA TGTGCCAGCAGCTTGGGCGGAAACACCATATATTTT. The rearrangement joins TRBV7-2 to TRBJ1-3; D gene uncertain. The V end lost 3 bases, the J end lost 4 bases, and 4 bases lay between the germline ends. The CDR3 runs to 12 residues. Germline V gene sequence: CDR1 SGHTA, CDR2 FQGNSA.

The rearrangement joins TRBV6-1 to TRBJ2-3; 9 nucleotides match TRBD2. Germline V gene sequence: CDR1 MNHNS, CDR2 SASEGT. V gave up 3 bases and J gave up 5 bases; unmatched junction bases: 6. The CDR3 runs to 15 residues. The CDR3 protein is CASSEAGRGGDTQYF. The CDR3 region has the DNA TGTGCCAGCAGTGAGGCAGGGCGGGGGGGAGATACGCAGTATTTT.

This clone has only one observation. The genes are TRBV18 and TRBJ2-7; D unclear. The V and J ends lost 6 bases and 1 base respectively, with 7 bases between them. CDR3 length equals 12 residues. CDR1 is KGHSH, CDR2 LQKENI, per germline. The CDR3 DNA follows: TGTGCCAGCTCGCAGGATTCCTACGAGCAGTACTTC. Translation: CASSQDSYEQYF.